Only a few counts were recorded for the clone carrying this T cell receptor (beta chain). This sample stems from a study of T-cell memory formation after mild COVID-19. Germline CDR1 SGHRS, CDR2 YFSETQ. This CDR3 is built from 14 residues. J gave up 1 base and V 8 bases, and 7 bases lay outside the gene matches. TCRdb used MiXCR to reprocess the 5' RACE reads, holding one entry per CDR3 protein. Of roughly 260,000 distinct CDR3 sequences listed, less than 20% are singletons. The sample taken for sequencing was PBMCs or a T cell subset sorted from them (not recorded which). The sequence was collected from a man younger than 35 who had mild COVID-19 (a few samples of this study predate the infection). Cell type and time point are not known. The chain is built from TRBV5-1 and TRBJ2-3, with TRBD2 identical over 7 bases. DNA of the CDR3: TGCGCCAGTCACCCCCGGGAGGGCACAGATACGCAGTATTTT. This codes for CASHPREGTDTQYF.